Below, 6 T cell receptor beta chains from the same sample are listed, as sequenced in a study of T cell responses to AZD1222 COVID-19 vaccine. TCRdb's copy holds only in-frame clones and misses some; the assay was immunoSEQ multiplex PCR. The profile shows some 140,000 clones, roughly 90% of them singletons. The sequences come from peripheral blood, collected on day 0 of AZD1222 vaccination. Every receptor here comes from an adult in good health.

This chain connects TRBV19 to TRBJ1-1; D ambiguous. The germline CDR1 and CDR2 sequences are LNHDA and SQIVND (reference sequence). V lost 2 bases, J lost 2 bases, and 12 bases lay in between. The CDR3 sequence is 15 residues long. The DNA of the CDR3 is TGTGCCAGTAGTATATTGTCAACGGGTAACACTGAAGCTTTCTTT. This gives the protein CASSILSTGNTEAFF.

This clone was recorded once. CDR3 protein: CASSLRQGGNEKLFF. CDR3 DNA sequence: TGTGCCAGCAGTCTACGGCAGGGCGGGAATGAAAAACTGTTTTTT. The rearrangement joins TRBV27 to TRBJ1-4; D is perhaps TRBD1 (5 bases). V was trimmed by 5 bases and J by 5 bases, leaving 15 bases between them. The CDR3 is 15 residues long. CDR1 is MNHEY and CDR2 is SMNVEV in the germline V gene (reference sequence).

The rearrangement joins TRBV4-1 to TRBJ1-4, with 7 bases that match TRBD1. V was clipped by 6 bases and J by 5 bases; unmatched bases: 6. The CDR3 loop spans 14 amino acids. CDR1 and CDR2 (germline): MGHRA, YSYEKL. The CDR3 reads CASSLLQGNEKLFF. CDR3 in DNA: TGCGCCAGCAGTCTGTTACAGGGGAATGAAAAACTGTTTTTT.

V and J are TRBV30 and TRBJ2-5; 9 nucleotides align to TRBD2. With V trimmed by 1 base and J by 1 base, 4 bases remained unmatched. There are 15 residues in the CDR3. Germline CDR1 GTSNPN, CDR2 SVGIG (reference sequence). CDR3 loop: CAWSGVAGAQETQYF. CDR3 bases: TGTGCCTGGAGTGGGGTAGCGGGAGCCCAAGAGACCCAGTACTTC.

The CDR3 nucleotides are TGTGCCAGCAGCTTCCGGACTAGCGGGAGGGGAAACGAGCAGTACTTC. Amino acid sequence: CASSFRTSGRGNEQYF. The chain couples TRBV7-2 to TRBJ2-7, with 15 nucleotides matching TRBD2. With 3 bases clipped from V and 5 bases from J, the junction kept 5 bases outside the gene matches. Germline V gene lookup returns CDR1 SGHTA and CDR2 FQGNSA. This CDR3 region has 16 residues.

The chain employs TRBV25-1 and TRBJ1-1; no clear D gene. This CDR3 is 12 amino acids long. The V and J ends lost 7 bases and 1 base respectively, with 7 bases between them. CDR1 and CDR2 (germline): MGHDK, SYGVNS. As DNA, the CDR3 is TGTGCCAGCACCCCGGGGAACACTGAAGCTTTCTTT. Translation: CASTPGNTEAFF.